A selection of T cell receptor beta chains follows, all from one sample in a study of T cells after posttransplantation cyclophosphamide. Profiling relied on immunoSEQ multiplex PCR, and the TCRdb table lists in-frame clones only, not all of them. The sample lists about 20,000 clones; around 70% were seen once. The material sequenced was PBMCs, taken after an allogeneic stem cell transplant with post-transplant cyclophosphamide. All receptors derive from a male patient between 25 and 40 years old who received an allogeneic stem cell transplant from a related donor, was CMV-positive, and had acute GVHD only. Some T cells may originate from the graft donor. Each CDR3 is given with its conserved first and last residue. The D gene is left open where the match is weak. Size is stated for part of the rows, as once, few or many counts, or as a class when the clone is expanded.

D: .; V: TRBV2; J: TRBJ1-2; size: few; DNA: TGTGCCAGCAGTGAATCCCCAGGCCCCCATGGCTACACCTTC; CDR3: CASSESPGPHGYTF
D: TRBD1; V: TRBV5-6; J: TRBJ2-7; size: few; DNA: TGTGCCAGCAGCCCGGGACAGCACTACGAGCAGTACTTC; CDR3: CASSPGQHYEQYF
D: .; V: TRBV2; J: TRBJ1-1; size: .; DNA: TGTGCCAGCAGTGTCCTCCGGGGGAACACTGAAGCTTTCTTT; CDR3: CASSVLRGNTEAFF
D: TRBD2; V: TRBV5-6; J: TRBJ2-7; size: .; DNA: TGTGCCAGCAGCGAGAACGGGGGGGCTTACTACGAGCAGTACTTC; CDR3: CASSENGGAYYEQYF
D: .; V: TRBV6-1; J: TRBJ1-2; size: .; DNA: TGTGCCAGCAGTGAACAGGGCCTATATGGCTACACCTTC; CDR3: CASSEQGLYGYTF
D: .; V: TRBV6-1; J: TRBJ2-5; size: .; DNA: TGTGCCAGCAGTGCCTCTTCCTCCAGCGGCGGTCGGACCCAGTACTTC; CDR3: CASSASSSSGGRTQYF
D: TRBD1; V: TRBV18; J: TRBJ2-4; size: .; DNA: TGTGCCAGCTCACCCCGGACAGGGGAGAACATTCAGTACTTC; CDR3: CASSPRTGENIQYF
D: .; V: TRBV6-5; J: TRBJ2-5; size: .; DNA: TGTGCCAGCAGTTACTCCTCAGGGACCCAGTACTTC; CDR3: CASSYSSGTQYF
D: .; V: TRBV28; J: TRBJ1-6; size: .; DNA: TGTGCCAGCAGTTTTGCAGATTCCTATAATTCACCCCTCCACTTT; CDR3: CASSFADSYNSPLHF
D: .; V: TRBV13; J: TRBJ1-3; size: .; DNA: TGTGCCAGCAGGTATGGAAACACCATATATTTT; CDR3: CASRYGNTIYF
D: .; V: TRBV6-5; J: TRBJ1-1; size: .; DNA: TGTGCCAGCAGTAAGGACAGTATGAACACTGAAGCTTTCTTT; CDR3: CASSKDSMNTEAFF
D: .; V: TRBV5-6; J: TRBJ1-5; size: .; DNA: TGTGCCAGCAGCCCTGGGGGGGCTAGTCAGCCCCAGCATTTT; CDR3: CASSPGGASQPQHF
D: TRBD1; V: TRBV28; J: TRBJ1-2; size: .; DNA: TGTGCCAGCAGTTACGACAGGGGATACTATGGCTACACCTTC; CDR3: CASSYDRGYYGYTF
D: .; V: TRBV5-4; J: TRBJ2-6; size: .; DNA: TGTGCCAGCAGCTTGTGGTTGGGGCGCGGGGCCAACGTCCTGACTTTC; CDR3: CASSLWLGRGANVLTF
D: .; V: TRBV6-1; J: TRBJ2-1; size: .; DNA: TGTGCCAGCAGTGGGTCGGGGGGCGACTCCTACAATGAGCAGTTCTTC; CDR3: CASSGSGGDSYNEQFF
D: .; V: TRBV5-1; J: TRBJ1-6; size: few; DNA: TGCGCCAGCAGCTTGGTGCCCGGCGGGGATTCACCCCTCCACTTT; CDR3: CASSLVPGGDSPLHF
D: .; V: TRBV21-1; J: TRBJ2-3; size: .; DNA: TGTGCCAGCAGCAAGAGATCCGGGACAGGGTGGGCAGATACGCAGTATTTT; CDR3: CASSKRSGTGWADTQYF
D: .; V: TRBV7-2; J: TRBJ1-2; size: .; DNA: TGTGCCAGCAGCTCGGAAAGTCAGCGCTATGGCTACACCTTC; CDR3: CASSSESQRYGYTF
D: TRBD1; V: TRBV28; J: TRBJ1-1; size: .; DNA: TGTGCCAGCAGACAGGGGGCGGGGATGAACACTGAAGCTTTCTTT; CDR3: CASRQGAGMNTEAFF
D: TRBD1; V: TRBV25-1; J: TRBJ2-7; size: .; DNA: TGTGCCAGCAGCAAGACCGGGACAGCCTACGAGCAGTACTTC; CDR3: CASSKTGTAYEQYF
D: TRBD2; V: TRBV5-1; J: TRBJ2-5; size: .; DNA: TGCGCCAGCAGGGAGGGACTAGCGGGGGACGAGACCCAGTACTTC; CDR3: CASREGLAGDETQYF
D: .; V: TRBV19; J: TRBJ1-2; size: .; DNA: TGTGCCAGTAGTATAAGATCGACAGCGGGTGGCTACACCTTC; CDR3: CASSIRSTAGGYTF
D: TRBD2; V: TRBV7-2; J: TRBJ2-3; size: .; DNA: TGTGCCAGCAGCCCTCGCGGGGGTGCTTATACGCAGTATTTT; CDR3: CASSPRGGAYTQYF
D: TRBD2; V: TRBV11-3; J: TRBJ2-5; size: .; DNA: TGTGCCAGCAGCCCGAGCGGGGGTGGGACGACCCAGTACTTC; CDR3: CASSPSGGGTTQYF
D: TRBD1; V: TRBV10-3; J: TRBJ1-2; size: .; DNA: TGTGCCACCACCACGGGACAGGGAAATGGCTACACCTTC; CDR3: CATTTGQGNGYTF
D: TRBD1; V: TRBV19; J: TRBJ2-7; size: .; DNA: TGTGCCAGTAGCGGCAGGGGGATGAGTTACGAGCAGTACTTC; CDR3: CASSGRGMSYEQYF
D: TRBD1; V: TRBV10-3; J: TRBJ1-6; size: .; DNA: TGTGCCATCCGGACAGGGCCACAAAATTCACCCCTCCACTTT; CDR3: CAIRTGPQNSPLHF
D: .; V: TRBV11-3; J: TRBJ1-1; size: .; DNA: TGTGCCAGCAGCAAACAGGGGAACACTGAAGCTTTCTTT; CDR3: CASSKQGNTEAFF
D: .; V: TRBV20-1; J: TRBJ2-3; size: .; DNA: TGCAGTGCCGCGATAGATACGCAGTATTTT; CDR3: CSAAIDTQYF
D: .; V: TRBV4-2; J: TRBJ1-1; size: .; DNA: TGTGCCAGCAGCCAAGATGGTCAGGGAGAAGCTTTCTTT; CDR3: CASSQDGQGEAFF
D: TRBD2; V: TRBV18; J: TRBJ2-3; size: .; DNA: TGTGCCAGCTCACCTCTTAGCGGGGGTACAGATACGCAGTATTTT; CDR3: CASSPLSGGTDTQYF
D: .; V: TRBV2; J: TRBJ2-1; size: .; DNA: TGTGCCAGCAGTGAGAGTGGGGGGGCCGTGGATGAGCAGTTCTTC; CDR3: CASSESGGAVDEQFF
D: TRBD2; V: TRBV5-1; J: TRBJ2-5; size: .; DNA: TGCGCCAGCAGAGTAGGGACTAGCGGAGAGACCCAGTACTTC; CDR3: CASRVGTSGETQYF
D: .; V: TRBV7-9; J: TRBJ2-2; size: .; DNA: TGTGCCAGCAGCTTATTAACAGGGCACGGGGAGCTGTTTTTT; CDR3: CASSLLTGHGELFF
D: .; V: TRBV20-1; J: TRBJ1-2; size: .; DNA: TGCAGTGCCGCCGAGATTTATGGCTACACCTTC; CDR3: CSAAEIYGYTF
D: .; V: TRBV2; J: TRBJ1-5; size: few; DNA: TGTGCCAGCAGTGAGGCTTATAATCAGCCCCAGCATTTT; CDR3: CASSEAYNQPQHF
D: .; V: TRBV6-6; J: TRBJ1-2; size: .; DNA: TGTGCCAGCAGAGGGGGTAACTATGGCTACACCTTC; CDR3: CASRGGNYGYTF
D: .; V: TRBV11-2; J: TRBJ2-4; size: .; DNA: TGTGCCAGCAGCTTCGGGGGCAAAAACATTCAGTACTTC; CDR3: CASSFGGKNIQYF
D: TRBD1; V: TRBV6-1; J: TRBJ1-3; size: .; DNA: TGTGCCAGCAGTGCCGACAGGGAAGCTGGAAACACCATATATTTT; CDR3: CASSADREAGNTIYF
D: .; V: TRBV19; J: TRBJ1-5; size: .; DNA: TGTGCCAGTAGTAACAGGGCTGACCTTTACGATCAGCCCCAGCATTTT; CDR3: CASSNRADLYDQPQHF
D: TRBD1; V: TRBV9; J: TRBJ1-4; size: .; DNA: TGTGCCAGCAGCGTAGGCGGTGGGACAGGGGGCGCTGAAAAACTGTTTTTT; CDR3: CASSVGGGTGGAEKLFF
D: .; V: TRBV7-9; J: TRBJ1-6; size: .; DNA: TGTGCCAGCAGCTTCAGGGAGGGATTCTCACCCCTCCACTTT; CDR3: CASSFREGFSPLHF
D: TRBD1; V: TRBV5-1; J: TRBJ2-7; size: .; DNA: TGCGCCAGCAGCTTTACAGGGGCCGAGCAGTACTTC; CDR3: CASSFTGAEQYF
D: TRBD2; V: TRBV5-1; J: TRBJ2-7; size: once; DNA: TGCGCCAGCAGCTTGGCGGGTCTAGCGGGTTACGAGCAGTACTTC; CDR3: CASSLAGLAGYEQYF
D: .; V: TRBV30; J: TRBJ2-7; size: .; DNA: TGTGCCTGGAGTTCGTGGCCAGATGATTCCTACGAGCAGTACTTC; CDR3: CAWSSWPDDSYEQYF
D: .; V: TRBV11-2; J: TRBJ1-1; size: .; DNA: TGTGCCAGCAGCGCGGGGATCAACACTGAAGCTTTCTTT; CDR3: CASSAGINTEAFF
D: .; V: TRBV5-1; J: TRBJ2-7; size: .; DNA: TGCGCCAGCAGCCCAATGGCGGGACGTTCCACCTACGAGCAGTACTTC; CDR3: CASSPMAGRSTYEQYF
D: .; V: TRBV28; J: TRBJ1-6; size: .; DNA: TGTGCCAGCAGGATCGGGTCCTTTAGATCACCCCTCCACTTT; CDR3: CASRIGSFRSPLHF
D: .; V: TRBV18; J: TRBJ1-1; size: .; DNA: TGTGCCAGCTCACCGTACGCCGGGAAAACTGAAGCTTTCTTT; CDR3: CASSPYAGKTEAFF
D: TRBD1; V: TRBV7-6; J: TRBJ2-7; size: .; DNA: TGTGCCAGCAGCGGGCGGACAGGGAGCTCCTACGAGCAGTACTTC; CDR3: CASSGRTGSSYEQYF
D: TRBD1; V: TRBV5-1; J: TRBJ2-3; size: .; DNA: TGCGCCAGCAGCTCCGGACAGGGTACAGATACGCAGTATTTT; CDR3: CASSSGQGTDTQYF